This TCR beta chain was recorded in a study of T-cell reconstitution after alpha-beta-depleted transplantation in children. This clonotype was recorded at least ten times. Library preparation (for TCRbeta) was performed with unique molecular identifiers. Via MiXCR, TCRdb re-called the PCR reads, giving one row per CDR3 protein. The table records about 200,000 distinct CDR3 sequences, approximately 17% of them present only once. Sequencing used PBMCs, mostly from graft donor cells, obtained 360 days after TCRalphabeta/CD19-depleted stem cell transplant. This clonotype was obtained from a male patient between 2 and 9 years old who had a stem cell transplant for acute lymphoblastic leukemia, so the T cells may come from the graft donor.

CDR3 region: CSALGQLNTEAFF. The CDR3 bases are TGCAGTGCCTTGGGACAGCTGAACACTGAAGCTTTCTTT. The rearrangement links TRBV20-1 to TRBJ1-1; 7 nucleotides line up with TRBD1. CDR1 and CDR2 (germline): DFQATT, SNEGSKA (reference sequence). V lost 6 bases and J lost 0; bases outside the gene matches: 4. The CDR3 extends over 13 amino acids.